This entry describes one T cell receptor (beta chain). Generated by immunoSEQ multiplex PCR, the TCRdb table keeps only in-frame clones and is missing some. Found here are 36,000 or so clones, 80% to 95% of them singletons; the top ten hold 1.2%. J lost 7 bases, V lost 6 bases, and 14 bases had no gene match. Germline CDR1 reads ENHRY; CDR2 reads SYGVKD. The CDR3 has 15 residues. The data belong to a study of T cell changes during pregnancy in multiple sclerosis. The source of this sequence is a female donor with multiple sclerosis, enrolled in a pregnancy study. Material for sequencing was PBMCs (not recorded whether the cells were cultured). V and J are TRBV10-3 and TRBJ1-2; 7 nucleotides match TRBD1. The DNA for the CDR3 is TGTGCCATCAGCGAACAGCCGGGACAGACCACTGGCTACACCTTC. Protein sequence: CAISEQPGQTTGYTF.